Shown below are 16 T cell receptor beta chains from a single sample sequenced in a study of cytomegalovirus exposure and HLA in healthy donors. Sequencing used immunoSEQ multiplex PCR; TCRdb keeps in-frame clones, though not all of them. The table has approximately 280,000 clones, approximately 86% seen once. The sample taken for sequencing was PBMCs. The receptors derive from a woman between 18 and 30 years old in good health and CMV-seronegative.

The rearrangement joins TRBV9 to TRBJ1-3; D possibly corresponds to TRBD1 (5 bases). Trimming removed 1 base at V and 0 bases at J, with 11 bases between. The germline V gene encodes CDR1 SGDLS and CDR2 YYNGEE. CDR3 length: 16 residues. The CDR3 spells CASSVRLQASGNTIYF. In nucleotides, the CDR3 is TGTGCCAGCAGCGTAAGGCTACAGGCCTCTGGAAACACCATATATTTT.

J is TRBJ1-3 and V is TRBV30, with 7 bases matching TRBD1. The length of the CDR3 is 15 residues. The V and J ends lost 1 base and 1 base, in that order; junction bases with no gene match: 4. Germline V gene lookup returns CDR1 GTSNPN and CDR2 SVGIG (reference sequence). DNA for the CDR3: TGTGCCTGGAGTGAAACAGGGGTTTCTGGAAACACCATATATTTT. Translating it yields CAWSETGVSGNTIYF.

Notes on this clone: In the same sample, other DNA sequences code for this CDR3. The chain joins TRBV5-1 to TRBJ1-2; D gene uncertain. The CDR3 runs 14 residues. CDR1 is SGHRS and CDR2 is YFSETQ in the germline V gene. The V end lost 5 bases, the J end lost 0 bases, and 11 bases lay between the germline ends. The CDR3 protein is CASSFNRANYGYTF. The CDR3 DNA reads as TGCGCCAGCAGTTTTAACCGGGCTAACTATGGCTACACCTTC.

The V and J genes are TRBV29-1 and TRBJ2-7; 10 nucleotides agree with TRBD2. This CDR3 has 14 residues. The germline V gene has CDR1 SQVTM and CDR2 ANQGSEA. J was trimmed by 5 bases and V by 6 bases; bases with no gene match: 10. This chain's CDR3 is CSVRTSGTIHEQYF. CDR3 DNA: TGCAGCGTGCGAACTAGCGGGACAATCCACGAGCAGTACTTC.

CDR3 sequence reads: CASSLDRGLYNEQFF. In DNA form, the CDR3 reads TGTGCCAGCAGCCTGGACAGGGGGCTATACAATGAGCAGTTCTTC. The rearrangement links TRBV5-6 to TRBJ2-1; 11 positions agree with TRBD1. The CDR3 sequence is 15 residues long. After removal of 4 bases from V and 4 bases from J, the junction contained 4 bases not matched to a gene. CDR1 SGHDT and CDR2 YYEEEE come from the germline V gene.

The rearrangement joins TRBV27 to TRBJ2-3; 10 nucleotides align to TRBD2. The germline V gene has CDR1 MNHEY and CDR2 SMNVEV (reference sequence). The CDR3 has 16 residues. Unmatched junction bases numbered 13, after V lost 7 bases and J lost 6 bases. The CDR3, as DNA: TGTGCCAGCAACTTGGGGGCAGCGGGAGGGTTGGATACGCAGTATTTT. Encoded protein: CASNLGAAGGLDTQYF.

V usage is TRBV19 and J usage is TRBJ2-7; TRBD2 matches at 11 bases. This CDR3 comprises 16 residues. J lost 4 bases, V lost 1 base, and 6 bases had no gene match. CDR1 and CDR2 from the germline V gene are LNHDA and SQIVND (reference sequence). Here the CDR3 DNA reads TGTGCCAGTAGTATAGGGCTAGCGGGAGGCGGTTACGAGCAGTACTTC. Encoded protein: CASSIGLAGGGYEQYF.

Here the CDR3 reads CASSRGGNSLGNQPQHF. The CDR3 nucleotides read TGTGCCAGCAGCCGGGGGGGGAACTCTCTCGGGAATCAGCCCCAGCATTTT. The chain is built from TRBV7-8 and TRBJ1-5, with D possibly TRBD1 on 5 matching bases. The CDR3 totals 17 residues. Per germline, CDR1 SGHVS and CDR2 FQNEAQ. V lost 5 bases and J lost 4, with 21 bases in between. Using reference TRBV7-8 and TRBJ1-5 for the parts outside the CDR3, the full variable domain is GAGVSQSPRYKVAKRGQDVALRCDPISGHVSLFWYQQALGQGPEFLTYFQNEAQLDKSGLPSDRFFAERPEGSVSTLKIQRTQQEDSAVYLCASSRGGNSLGNQPQHFGDGTRLSIL.

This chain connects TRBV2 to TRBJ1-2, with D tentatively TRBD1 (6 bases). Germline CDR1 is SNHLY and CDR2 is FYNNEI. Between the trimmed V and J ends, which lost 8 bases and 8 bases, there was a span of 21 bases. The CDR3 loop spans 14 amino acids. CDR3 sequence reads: CASSKQGLGEGYTF. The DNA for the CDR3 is TGTGCCAGCTCTAAACAGGGTCTAGGGGAAGGCTACACCTTC. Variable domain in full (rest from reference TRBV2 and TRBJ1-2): EPEVTQTPSHQVTQMGQEVILRCVPISNHLYFYWYRQILGQKVEFLVSFYNNEISEKSEIFDDQFSVERPDGSNFTLKIRSTKLEDSAMYFCASSKQGLGEGYTFGSGTRLTVV.

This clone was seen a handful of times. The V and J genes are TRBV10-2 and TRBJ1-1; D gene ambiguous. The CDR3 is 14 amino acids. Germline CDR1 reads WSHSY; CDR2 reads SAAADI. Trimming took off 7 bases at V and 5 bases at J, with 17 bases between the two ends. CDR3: CASIYGQSATEAFF. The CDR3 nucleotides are TGCGCCAGCATATATGGGCAGTCTGCGACTGAAGCTTTCTTT.

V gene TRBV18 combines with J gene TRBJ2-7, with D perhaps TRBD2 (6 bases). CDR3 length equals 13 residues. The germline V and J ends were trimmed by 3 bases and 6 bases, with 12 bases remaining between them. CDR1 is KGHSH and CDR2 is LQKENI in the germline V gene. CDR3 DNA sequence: TGTGCCAGCTCACCGTGGGGGGTTCTCGAGCAGTACTTC. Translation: CASSPWGVLEQYF.

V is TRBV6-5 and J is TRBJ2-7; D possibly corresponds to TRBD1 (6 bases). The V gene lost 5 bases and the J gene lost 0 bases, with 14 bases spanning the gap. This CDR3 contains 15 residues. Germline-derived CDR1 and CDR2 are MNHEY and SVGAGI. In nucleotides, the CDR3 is TGTGCCAGCAGTCCCGAGCAGGGGAGCTCCTACGAGCAGTACTTC. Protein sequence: CASSPEQGSSYEQYF.

Here the CDR3 reads CASSDSRVRRAYF. DNA for the CDR3: TGTGCCAGCAGTGACTCGAGGGTTAGGCGGGCGTACTTC. This rearrangement joins TRBV6-4 to TRBJ2-7; D may be TRBD2 (5 bases). V was shortened by 0 bases and J by 12 bases, with 15 bases between the two germline ends. Germline V gene data show CDR1 as MRHNA and CDR2 as SNTAGT. The CDR3 consists of 13 residues.

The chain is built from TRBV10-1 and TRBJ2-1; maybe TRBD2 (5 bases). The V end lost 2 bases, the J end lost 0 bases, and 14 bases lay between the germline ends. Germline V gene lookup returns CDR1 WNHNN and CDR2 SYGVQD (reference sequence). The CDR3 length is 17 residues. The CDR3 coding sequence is TGCGCCAGCAGTGAGGGATCGATAGCGATCTCCTACAATGAGCAGTTCTTC. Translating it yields CASSEGSIAISYNEQFF.

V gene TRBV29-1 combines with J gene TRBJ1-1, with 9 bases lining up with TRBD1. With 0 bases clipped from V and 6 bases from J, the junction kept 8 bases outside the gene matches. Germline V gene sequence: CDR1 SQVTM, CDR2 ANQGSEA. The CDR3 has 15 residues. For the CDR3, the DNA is TGCAGCGTTGAAGATCGAAAGGACAGGGGCCCTGAAGCTTTCTTT. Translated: CSVEDRKDRGPEAFF.

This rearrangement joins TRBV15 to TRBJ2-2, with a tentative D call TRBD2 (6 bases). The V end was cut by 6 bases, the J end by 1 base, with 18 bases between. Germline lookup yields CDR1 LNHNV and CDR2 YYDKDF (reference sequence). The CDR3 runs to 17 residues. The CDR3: CATSTPTSRWNTGELFF. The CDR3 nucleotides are TGTGCCACCAGTACTCCAACTAGCAGGTGGAACACCGGGGAGCTGTTTTTT.